This T cell receptor (beta chain) was captured by sequencing in a study of beta chain features in type 1 diabetes. Of note for this clone: Its antigen remains unidentified.

The whole isolated RNA underwent reverse transcription, so sequencing captured expressed TCRB transcripts. Produced via immunoSEQ multiplex PCR; TCRdb's table is partial and in-frame only. The sample lists 150,000 to 200,000 clones, more than 60% seen once, with around 0.096% in the top ten. Sampling consisted of one heparinised blood draw per donor, averaging around 100 mL. Study-level points and caveats: More deletions and fewer insertions at VDJ junctions were seen in type 1 diabetes patients. Within each of all four CD4+ subsets, Type 1 diabetes patients had TCRB CDR3s that were moderately but significantly shorter.

Trimming cost V 6 bases and J 2 bases, with 14 bases left between them. CDR1 and CDR2 from the germline V gene are MDHEN and SYDVKM. This CDR3 spans 16 amino acids. V and J are TRBV28 and TRBJ2-6; weak D call: TRBD1 (6 bases). Sequenced input: naive CD4+ T cells from blood. The receptor's source is a young man with type 1 diabetes. This CDR3 reads CASRNFQGTGANVLTF. Here the CDR3 DNA reads TGTGCCAGCAGAAACTTTCAGGGGACTGGGGCCAACGTCCTGACTTTC.